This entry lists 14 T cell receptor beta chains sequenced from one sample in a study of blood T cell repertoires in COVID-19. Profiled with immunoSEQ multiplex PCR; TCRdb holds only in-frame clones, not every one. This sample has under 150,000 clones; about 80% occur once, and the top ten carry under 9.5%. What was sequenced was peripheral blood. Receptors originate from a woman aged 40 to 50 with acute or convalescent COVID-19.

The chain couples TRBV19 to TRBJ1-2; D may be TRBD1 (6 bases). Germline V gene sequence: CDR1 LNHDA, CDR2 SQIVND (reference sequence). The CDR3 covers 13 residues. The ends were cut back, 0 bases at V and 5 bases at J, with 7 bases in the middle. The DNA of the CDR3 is TGTGCCAGTAGTATAGATCAGGGGTATGGCTACACCTTC. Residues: CASSIDQGYGYTF. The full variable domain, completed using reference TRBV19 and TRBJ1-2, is DGGITQSPKYLFRKEGQNVTLSCEQNLNHDAMYWYRQDPGQGLRLIYYSQIVNDFQKGDIAEGYSVSREKKESFPLTVTSAQKNPTAFYLCASSIDQGYGYTFGSGTRLTVV.

The CDR3 DNA is TGTGCCATCAGTGAGTCGAATCAGGGTGGCTACACCTTC. Translating it yields CAISESNQGGYTF. The V and J genes are TRBV10-3 and TRBJ1-2; possible D gene TRBD1, 5 bases. Trimming left V 0 bases short and J 7 bases short, with 9 bases between. CDR1 ENHRY and CDR2 SYGVKD come from the germline V gene. The CDR3 loop spans 13 amino acids.

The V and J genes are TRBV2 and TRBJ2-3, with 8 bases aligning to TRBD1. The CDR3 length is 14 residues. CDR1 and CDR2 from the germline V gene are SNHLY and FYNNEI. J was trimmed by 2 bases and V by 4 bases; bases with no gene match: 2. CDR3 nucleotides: TGTGCCAGCAGTGGGGACAGGTCCACAGATACGCAGTATTTT. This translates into CASSGDRSTDTQYF.

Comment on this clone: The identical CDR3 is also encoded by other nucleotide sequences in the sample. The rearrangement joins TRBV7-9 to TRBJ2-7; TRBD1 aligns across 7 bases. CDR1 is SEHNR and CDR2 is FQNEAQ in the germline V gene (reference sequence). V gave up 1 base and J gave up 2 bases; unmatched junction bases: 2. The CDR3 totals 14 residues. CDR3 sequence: CASSLGTGAYEQYF. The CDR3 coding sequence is TGTGCCAGCAGCTTAGGGACAGGAGCCTACGAGCAGTACTTC.

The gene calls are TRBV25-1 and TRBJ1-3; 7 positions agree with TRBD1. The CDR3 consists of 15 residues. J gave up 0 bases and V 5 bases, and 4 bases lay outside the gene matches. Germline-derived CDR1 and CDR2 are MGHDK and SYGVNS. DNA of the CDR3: TGTGCCAGCAGTTTTGACAGGGACTCTGGAAACACCATATATTTT. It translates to CASSFDRDSGNTIYF. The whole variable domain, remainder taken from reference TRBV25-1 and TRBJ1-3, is EADIYQTPRYLVIGTGKKITLECSQTMGHDKMYWYQQDPGMELHLIHYSYGVNSTEKGDLSSESTVSRIRTEHFPLTLESARPSHTSQYLCASSFDRDSGNTIYFGEGSWLTVV.

The CDR3 sequence is CASSTPSGTVLYGYTF. CDR3 nucleotide sequence: TGTGCCAGCAGTACTCCCAGCGGGACTGTTTTATATGGCTACACCTTC. This chain joins TRBV6-2 or TRBV6-3 and TRBJ1-2; perhaps TRBD1 as D (5 bases). V was cut by 5 bases and J by 5 bases, with 21 bases left in between. Germline values: CDR1 MNHEY, CDR2 SVGEGT. The CDR3 extends over 16 amino acids.

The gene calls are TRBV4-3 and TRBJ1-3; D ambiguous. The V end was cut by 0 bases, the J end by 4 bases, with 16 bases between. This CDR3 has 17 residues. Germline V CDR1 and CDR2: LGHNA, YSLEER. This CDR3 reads CASSQDEAGAWGNTIYF. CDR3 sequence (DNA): TGCGCCAGCAGCCAAGATGAGGCCGGTGCTTGGGGAAACACCATATATTTT.

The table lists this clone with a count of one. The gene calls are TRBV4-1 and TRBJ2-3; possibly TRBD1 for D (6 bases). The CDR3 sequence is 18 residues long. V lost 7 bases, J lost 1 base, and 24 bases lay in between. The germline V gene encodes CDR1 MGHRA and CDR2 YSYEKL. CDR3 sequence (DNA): TGCGCCAGCAAATCAAGGGGCCCTACAGGGATAGGCACAGATACGCAGTATTTT. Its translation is CASKSRGPTGIGTDTQYF.

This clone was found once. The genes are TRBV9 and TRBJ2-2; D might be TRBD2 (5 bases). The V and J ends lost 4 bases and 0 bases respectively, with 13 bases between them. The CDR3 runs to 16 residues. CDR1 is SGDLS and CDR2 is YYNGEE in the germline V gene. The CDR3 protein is CASSPARGANTGELFF. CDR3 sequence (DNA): TGTGCCAGCAGCCCAGCCCGGGGAGCGAACACCGGGGAGCTGTTTTTT.

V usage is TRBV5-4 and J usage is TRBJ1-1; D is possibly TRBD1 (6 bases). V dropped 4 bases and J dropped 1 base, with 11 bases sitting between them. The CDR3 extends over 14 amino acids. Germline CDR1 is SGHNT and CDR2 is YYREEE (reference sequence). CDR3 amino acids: CASSIQGANTEAFF. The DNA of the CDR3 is TGTGCCAGCAGCATACAGGGCGCGAACACTGAAGCTTTCTTT.

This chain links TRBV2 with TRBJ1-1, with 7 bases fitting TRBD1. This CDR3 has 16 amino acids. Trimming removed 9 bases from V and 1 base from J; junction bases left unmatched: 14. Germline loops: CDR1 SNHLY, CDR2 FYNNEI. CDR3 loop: CASRTGTLLSNTEAFF. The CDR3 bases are TGTGCCAGTAGGACAGGAACCCTACTATCGAACACTGAAGCTTTCTTT. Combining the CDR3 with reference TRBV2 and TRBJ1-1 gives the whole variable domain EPEVTQTPSHQVTQMGQEVILRCVPISNHLYFYWYRQILGQKVEFLVSFYNNEISEKSEIFDDQFSVERPDGSNFTLKIRSTKLEDSAMYFCASRTGTLLSNTEAFFGQGTRLTVV.

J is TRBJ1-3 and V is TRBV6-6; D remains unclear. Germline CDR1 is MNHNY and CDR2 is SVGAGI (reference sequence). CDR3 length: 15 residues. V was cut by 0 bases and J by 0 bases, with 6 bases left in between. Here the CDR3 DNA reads TGTGCCAGCAGTTACTCAGGAGGCTCTGGAAACACCATATATTTT. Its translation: CASSYSGGSGNTIYF.

The CDR3 coding sequence is TGTGCCAGCAGCTTGGACAGGGGCTCCTACAATGAGCAGTTCTTC. It codes for CASSLDRGSYNEQFF. V usage is TRBV5-4 and J usage is TRBJ2-1, with 7 bases matching TRBD1. V shed 0 bases and J 0 bases; nucleotides not matched to a gene: 0. The length of the CDR3 is 15 residues. Germline assignment: CDR1 SGHNT and CDR2 YYREEE (reference sequence).

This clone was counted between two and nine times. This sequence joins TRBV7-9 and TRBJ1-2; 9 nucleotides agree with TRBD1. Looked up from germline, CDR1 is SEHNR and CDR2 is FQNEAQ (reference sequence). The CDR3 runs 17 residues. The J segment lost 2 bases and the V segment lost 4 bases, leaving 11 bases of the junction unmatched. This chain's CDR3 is CASSSLSTGTGNYGYTF. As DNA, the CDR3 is TGTGCCAGCAGCTCTCTATCTACCGGGACAGGGAACTATGGCTACACCTTC.